What follows are 27 T cell receptor beta chains derived from one specimen sequenced in a study of CD8 T cells in ankylosing spondylitis. TCRdb re-derived calls from the 5' RACE reads in MiXCR, one entry per CDR3 protein. The table lists 250,000 to 350,000 distinct CDR3 sequences, around 21% of them singletons. Sequencing was performed on blood, either unsorted or a sorted T cell fraction (not recorded which). These receptors were taken from a female donor with ankylosing spondylitis or in good health (not recorded which).

Many counts were recorded for this clonotype. The chain employs TRBV5-1 and TRBJ2-2; D not resolved. The CDR3 length is 11 residues. Trimming took 5 bases from V and 6 from J, leaving 5 bases between them. Looked up from germline, CDR1 is SGHRS and CDR2 is YFSETQ. The DNA of the CDR3 is TGCGCCAGCAGAACATCCGGGGAGCTGTTTTTT. Translated: CASRTSGELFF.

This clonotype was counted only a few times. The V call is TRBV24-1, the J call TRBJ2-1; 10 bases are a match to TRBD2. This CDR3 has 14 residues. In germline, CDR1 is KGHDR, CDR2 SFDVKD. Germline trimming cut 9 bases from V and 9 bases from J; bases unmatched to any gene: 10. The DNA of the CDR3 is TGTGCCACCCGGACTAGCGGAGAGAAGGGTGAGCAGTTCTTC. It specifies CATRTSGEKGEQFF.

The chain combines TRBV11-2 with TRBJ2-7, with 11 bases that match TRBD2. The CDR3 consists of 16 residues. Germline V gene lookup returns CDR1 SGHAT and CDR2 FQNNGV. V lost 4 bases and J lost 3; bases outside the gene matches: 8. In DNA form, the CDR3 reads TGTGCCAGCAGCTCCATCAGGGGACTAGCGGACTACGAGCAGTACTTC. It specifies CASSSIRGLADYEQYF.

This clonotype has a handful of counts. V and J are TRBV19 and TRBJ1-5; D unclear. Per germline, CDR1 LNHDA and CDR2 SQIVND (reference sequence). The length of the CDR3 is 14 residues. V lost 0 bases and J lost 1, with 4 bases in between. DNA of the CDR3: TGTGCCAGTAGTATAGATCGAAGCAATCAGCCCCAGCATTTT. Amino acid sequence: CASSIDRSNQPQHF.

The rearrangement uses TRBV7-2 and TRBJ2-7; D gene unclear. Per the germline V gene, CDR1 is SGHTA and CDR2 is FQGNSA. The CDR3 sequence is 13 residues long. The ends were cut back, 2 bases at V and 6 bases at J, with 11 bases in the middle. The CDR3 spells CASSLHAASEQYF. Here the CDR3 DNA reads TGTGCCAGCAGCTTACATGCGGCTTCCGAGCAGTACTTC. Based on the CDR3 plus reference TRBV7-2 and TRBJ2-7, the full variable domain is GAGVSQSPSNKVTEKGKDVELRCDPISGHTALYWYRQSLGQGLEFLIYFQGNSAPDKSGLPSDRFSAERTGGSVSTLTIQRTQQEDSAVYLCASSLHAASEQYFGPGTRLTVT.

The V gene is TRBV18, the J gene TRBJ2-7; TRBD2 matches 7 bases. J gave up 0 bases and V 6 bases, and 11 bases lay outside the gene matches. This CDR3 comprises 16 residues. Germline V gene sequence: CDR1 KGHSH, CDR2 LQKENI. CDR3 sequence (DNA): TGTGCCAGCTCGCTTAGGACCCGGGACTACTCCTACGAGCAGTACTTC. Amino acids: CASSLRTRDYSYEQYF.

This clonotype was picked up a small number of times. The rearrangement uses TRBV20-1 and TRBJ2-5, with 8 positions matching TRBD2. The CDR3 has 14 amino acids. Germline CDR1 and CDR2: DFQATT and SNEGSKA (reference sequence). Trimming took 5 bases from V and 1 from J; bases not matched to a gene: 6. DNA for the CDR3: TGCAGTGCTCGACTAGCGAGAGGCCAAGAGACCCAGTACTTC. It encodes CSARLARGQETQYF.

This clonotype was seen repeatedly, ten times or more. The chain employs TRBV5-6 and TRBJ2-1; 10 bases match TRBD2. Germline V CDR1 and CDR2: SGHDT, YYEEEE. Trimming at V came to 0 bases and at J to 4 bases, leaving 10 bases not matched to a gene. This CDR3 has 18 amino acids. CDR3 DNA sequence: TGTGCCAGCAGCTTGGTCGGGTCTAGCGGGAGTCTGTACAATGAGCAGTTCTTC. This gives the protein CASSLVGSSGSLYNEQFF.

The rearrangement joins TRBV19 to TRBJ2-1, with TRBD2 matching over 7 bases. This CDR3 is built from 14 residues. Germline lookup yields CDR1 LNHDA and CDR2 SQIVND (reference sequence). V lost 6 bases, J lost 6 bases, and 8 bases stayed unmatched. This CDR3 is CASSLRDYGNEQFF. The CDR3 bases are TGTGCCAGTAGCCTCCGGGACTACGGCAATGAGCAGTTCTTC.

The J gene is TRBJ2-5, the V gene TRBV6-1; D uncertain. The CDR3 consists of 15 residues. Germline V CDR1 and CDR2: MNHNS, SASEGT. Trimming removed 2 bases at V and 1 base at J, with 11 bases between. The CDR3 spells CASSETGWIQETQYF. CDR3 DNA: TGTGCCAGCAGTGAAACCGGCTGGATCCAAGAGACCCAGTACTTC.

The rearrangement uses TRBV20-1 and TRBJ2-7; TRBD1 might be the D (8 bases). Germline lookup yields CDR1 DFQATT and CDR2 SNEGSKA (reference sequence). Trimming took 0 bases from V and 3 from J, leaving 12 bases between them. The CDR3 has 14 residues. The CDR3 nucleotides are TGCAGTGCTAGAGATAACAGGGGGGGCTACGAGCAGTACTTC. Amino acids: CSARDNRGGYEQYF.

The table lists this clonotype with many counts. The genes are TRBV10-3 and TRBJ2-6, with D hard to call. The CDR3 totals 17 residues. The V end was cut by 6 bases, the J end by 0 bases, with 15 bases between. Germline V CDR1 and CDR2: ENHRY, SYGVKD. CDR3 coding DNA: TGTGCCATCAGGAACCCGGACGTAAGCTCTGGGGCCAACGTCCTGACTTTC. Amino acids: CAIRNPDVSSGANVLTF.

Ten or more counts support this clonotype. The rearrangement joins TRBV29-1 to TRBJ2-5, with D perhaps TRBD1 or TRBD2 (6 bases each). Germline V gene sequence: CDR1 SQVTM, CDR2 ANQGSEA. The CDR3 spans 14 residues. Trimming removed 5 bases at V and 4 bases at J, with 17 bases between. The CDR3 nucleotides are TGCAGCGTTTCTCGTCGGGGGCAAGGAGAGACCCAGTACTTC. Encoded protein: CSVSRRGQGETQYF.

This clonotype came up a few times. V is TRBV20-1 and J is TRBJ2-7, with 7 bases identical to TRBD1. CDR3 length equals 13 residues. J gave up 6 bases and V 6 bases, and 11 bases lay outside the gene matches. CDR1 DFQATT and CDR2 SNEGSKA come from the germline V gene (reference sequence). The CDR3 region has the DNA TGCAGTGCCGGACCCCCTGGACAGGTCGAGCAGTACTTC. Its translation: CSAGPPGQVEQYF.

In this sample, this clonotype turned up a few times. This chain uses TRBV12-3 or TRBV12-4 with TRBJ2-3; 8 nucleotides agree with TRBD2. V shed 5 bases, J shed 2 bases, and the junction held 12 bases outside the gene matches. This CDR3 is 17 amino acids long. CDR3 DNA: TGTGCCAGCAGTGCGCTTTCGGGCGGGAGGCCCACAGATACGCAGTATTTT. It specifies CASSALSGGRPTDTQYF.

Many counts were recorded for this clonotype. The rearrangement joins TRBV12-3 or TRBV12-4 to TRBJ2-1; no clear D. V dropped 1 base and J dropped 10 bases, with 11 bases sitting between them. The CDR3 spans 13 residues. The CDR3 DNA is TGTGCCAGCAGTTTAGGGTCCCACGAGGAGCAGTTCTTC. This encodes CASSLGSHEEQFF.

This clonotype was detected many times. This chain links TRBV7-9 with TRBJ2-6, with D possibly being TRBD1 (5 bases). The CDR3 has 17 residues. Germline V gives CDR1 SEHNR, CDR2 FQNEAQ (reference sequence). Trimming took off 3 bases at V and 0 bases at J, with 12 bases between the two ends. The CDR3 sequence is CASSLDIGPSGANVLTF. CDR3 coding DNA: TGTGCCAGCAGCTTGGACATAGGGCCCTCTGGGGCCAACGTCCTGACTTTC.

At least ten counts were recorded for this clonotype. The V gene is TRBV5-5, the J gene TRBJ1-1; 7 nucleotides match TRBD1. CDR1 and CDR2 (germline): SGHKS, YYEKEE (reference sequence). The CDR3 has 16 residues. Trimming cost V 4 bases and J 0 bases; bases outside gene matches: 9. In DNA form, the CDR3 reads TGTGCCAGCAGCCCCTTTCGGGGGACAGTGAACACTGAAGCTTTCTTT. Translated: CASSPFRGTVNTEAFF.

The rearrangement joins TRBV6-1 to TRBJ2-2; D unresolved. The CDR3 runs to 15 residues. V lost 2 bases to trimming and J lost 0 bases, with 7 bases between them. CDR1 is MNHNS and CDR2 is SASEGT in the germline V gene. CDR3 protein: CASSELPPNTGELFF. In DNA, the CDR3 is TGTGCCAGCAGTGAACTACCGCCGAACACCGGGGAGCTGTTTTTT.

The rearrangement links TRBV20-1 to TRBJ2-1, with 10 bases fitting TRBD2. Germline V gene lookup returns CDR1 DFQATT and CDR2 SNEGSKA (reference sequence). V dropped 3 bases and J dropped 7; count of bases not matched to a gene: 9. CDR3 length: 15 amino acids. The CDR3 DNA sequence: TGCAGTGCTAGGGACCTAGCGGGAGTCGGGAATGAGCAGTTCTTC. Translating it yields CSARDLAGVGNEQFF.

The chain recombines TRBV6-2 or TRBV6-3 with TRBJ2-7; 10 bases line up with TRBD1. The CDR3 covers 15 residues. The germline V gene encodes CDR1 MNHEY and CDR2 SVGEGT. J was trimmed by 5 bases and V by 2 bases; bases with no gene match: 6. CDR3 in amino acids: CASSYAGQGKHEQYF. The CDR3 coding sequence is TGTGCCAGCAGTTACGCGGGACAGGGGAAGCACGAGCAGTACTTC.

This chain's CDR3 is CSVGGPGSGYTF. CDR3 DNA: TGCAGCGTTGGGGGCCCAGGGAGTGGCTACACCTTC. The chain carries TRBV29-1 and TRBJ1-2; D perhaps matches TRBD1 (5 bases). Trimming stripped 4 bases from V and 7 bases from J, with 13 bases between. Germline values: CDR1 SQVTM, CDR2 ANQGSEA. This CDR3 is 12 amino acids long.

This clonotype was counted only a few times. This sequence joins TRBV5-1 and TRBJ2-5; the D gene is possibly TRBD2 (5 bases). The V gene lost 0 bases and the J gene lost 0 bases, with 9 bases spanning the gap. The CDR3 is made up of 15 amino acids. CDR1 SGHRS and CDR2 YFSETQ come from the germline V gene. The CDR3: CASSLVREYQETQYF. CDR3 DNA sequence: TGCGCCAGCAGCTTGGTGAGGGAGTACCAAGAGACCCAGTACTTC. The variable domain in full, completed from reference TRBV5-1 and TRBJ2-5, reads KAGVTQTPRYLIKTRGQQVTLSCSPISGHRSVSWYQQTPGQGLQFLFEYFSETQRNKGNFPGRFSGRQFSNSRSEMNVSTLELGDSALYLCASSLVREYQETQYFGPGTRLLVL.

This clonotype was found many times. The chain uses TRBV7-2 and TRBJ2-2; D gene unclear. The CDR3 extends over 14 amino acids. Germline CDR1 SGHTA, CDR2 FQGNSA. The germline V and J ends were trimmed by 1 base and 0 bases, with 3 bases remaining between them. The CDR3 DNA reads as TGTGCCAGCAGCTTAGGGTCGAACACCGGGGAGCTGTTTTTT. It yields the protein CASSLGSNTGELFF.

This chain uses TRBV6-2 or TRBV6-3 with TRBJ2-3; the match to TRBD2 covers 8 bases. Germline CDR1 is MNHEY and CDR2 is SVGEGT. J gave up 3 bases and V 6 bases, and 2 bases lay outside the gene matches. CDR3 length: 13 residues. The CDR3: CASRLAATDTQYF. CDR3 bases: TGTGCCAGCAGACTAGCGGCGACAGATACGCAGTATTTT.

In this sample, this clonotype turned up a few times. The chain uses TRBV14 and TRBJ1-6; D ambiguous. Germline-derived CDR1 and CDR2 are SGHDN and FVKESK. The CDR3 runs 15 residues. Trimming shortened V by 3 bases and J by 2 bases, and 8 bases separated the two germline ends. The CDR3 region is CASSHVGPYNSPLHF. The CDR3 nucleotides are TGTGCCAGCAGCCACGTCGGCCCCTATAATTCACCCCTCCACTTT.

This clonotype appeared a few times. The V gene is TRBV6-6, the J gene TRBJ1-5; no clear D. The V gene lost 6 bases and the J gene lost 5 bases, with 11 bases spanning the gap. The CDR3 extends over 13 amino acids. Germline V gene data show CDR1 as MNHNY and CDR2 as SVGAGI (reference sequence). The CDR3 DNA reads as TGTGCCAGCAGCGCGGGGAGAGATCAGCCCCAGCATTTT. Amino acids: CASSAGRDQPQHF.